A selection of T cell receptor beta chains follows, all from one sample in a study of pediatric ulcerative colitis. The data were produced by immunoSEQ multiplex PCR, yet TCRdb's version contains in-frame clones alone and is incomplete. The table lists 40,000 to 55,000 clones, around 76% of them singletons, with around 3.8% in the top ten. The sequenced sample was gut tissue. The receptors stem from a girl under 18 with moderate ulcerative colitis. Each CDR3 is given with its conserved first and last residue. Each record gives: D gene, J gene, V gene, CDR3 protein. The D gene is left open where the match is weak.

TRBD1 TRBJ2-7 TRBV6-5 CASRLRRGQDYEQYF
- TRBJ2-7 TRBV6-5 CASSYLRTQYEQYF
- TRBJ2-2 TRBV11-1 CASSFDPRANTGELFF
- TRBJ1-1 TRBV30 CAWSLGGGVSDEAFF
- TRBJ2-7 TRBV6-5 CASSYSVEGLFYEQYF
- TRBJ2-1 TRBV7-9 CASSLGGPYNEQFF
TRBD1 TRBJ1-3 TRBV30 CAWPQGGLGNTIYF
- TRBJ2-1 TRBV19 CASSRASRRYEQFF
- TRBJ1-1 TRBV7-2 CASSLVGGTVTEAFF
- TRBJ1-2 TRBV30 CAWSPDVTVGYTF
TRBD2 TRBJ2-7 TRBV10-3 CAITATSGGFYEQYF
- TRBJ2-5 TRBV28 CASSPPVYQTQYF
TRBD2 TRBJ2-1 TRBV14 CASSQGASGGSEQFF
- TRBJ1-6 TRBV30 CAWSPGALSALHF
TRBD2 TRBJ2-3 TRBV25-1 CASSGHSGHTDTDTQYF
TRBD2 TRBJ2-5 TRBV27 CASSSTSGGETQYF
- TRBJ2-2 TRBV18 CASSSDKGSNTGELFF
- TRBJ2-7 TRBV2 CASSEGTVGEQYF
TRBD1 TRBJ1-2 TRBV18 CASSPGQTLEGYTF
TRBD1 TRBJ1-4 TRBV18 CASSSGQNEKLFF
- TRBJ1-2 TRBV5-1 CASSWAGHNYGYTF
- TRBJ1-3 TRBV4-2 CASSQEGRTGNTIYF
- TRBJ2-2 TRBV12-5 CASGLGGNTGELFF
- TRBJ2-5 TRBV18 CASSPQRPQETQYF
- TRBJ2-5 TRBV18 CASSPQRGAQETQYF
- TRBJ2-5 TRBV18 CASSPPAGIETQYF
- TRBJ1-1 TRBV28 CASRQPSGQHTEAFF
- TRBJ2-7 TRBV28 CASQGHGPYEQYF
- TRBJ1-2 TRBV2 CASSRMKAALDGYTF
- TRBJ2-1 TRBV7-8 CASSLTQGNEQFF
TRBD1 TRBJ1-2 TRBV28 CASSRGQGARYGYTF
TRBD2 TRBJ2-1 TRBV9 CASSEPGLVSYNEQFF
TRBD1 TRBJ1-2 TRBV6-6 CASTITRGRNYGYTF
- TRBJ2-3 TRBV30 CAWSVAGANDHTQYF
- TRBJ2-7 TRBV30 CAWSGGVNYEQYF
- - TRBV30 CAWSGGSLVYEQYF
- TRBJ1-2 TRBV29-1 CSVERRAVDYGYTF
- TRBJ1-1 TRBV25-1 CASSEWGQNTEAFF
- TRBJ1-6 TRBV19 CASTNTGSLPRPPLHF
- TRBJ1-1 TRBV5-5 CASSFGYQGTEAFF
TRBD1 TRBJ2-7 TRBV6-6 CASHSPGQGYEQYF